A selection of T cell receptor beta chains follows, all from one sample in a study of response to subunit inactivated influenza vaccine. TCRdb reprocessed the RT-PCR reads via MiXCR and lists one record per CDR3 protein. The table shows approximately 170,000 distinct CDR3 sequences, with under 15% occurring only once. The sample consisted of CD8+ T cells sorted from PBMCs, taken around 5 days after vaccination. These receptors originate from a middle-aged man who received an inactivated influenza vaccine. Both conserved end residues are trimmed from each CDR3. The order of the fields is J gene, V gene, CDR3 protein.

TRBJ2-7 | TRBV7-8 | ASSPGLAGDYLYEQY
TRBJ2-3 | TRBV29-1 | SVDGGRLDTQY
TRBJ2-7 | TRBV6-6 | ASGYSTYEQY
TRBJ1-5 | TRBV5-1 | ASSLDGSSNQPQH
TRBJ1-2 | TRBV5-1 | ASSSGQGGGYGYT
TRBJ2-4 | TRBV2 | ASSEVSGFGNIQY
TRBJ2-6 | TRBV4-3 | ASSQATGAGANVLT
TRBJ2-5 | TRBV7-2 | ASSLPGQGARETQY
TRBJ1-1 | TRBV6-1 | ASSPGTLEAF
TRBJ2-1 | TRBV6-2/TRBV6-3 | ASNTGLNNEQF
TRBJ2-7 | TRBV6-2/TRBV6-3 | ASKTGRDYEQY
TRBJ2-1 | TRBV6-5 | ASSYNPKQYNEQF
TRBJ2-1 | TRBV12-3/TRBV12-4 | ASSLYGSRVNEQF
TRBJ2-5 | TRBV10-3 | AIRGTVQETQY
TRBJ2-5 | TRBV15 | ATSSGWGPQETQY
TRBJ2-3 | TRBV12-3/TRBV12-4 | ASSSGDVGFTDTQY
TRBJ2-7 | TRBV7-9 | ASSRRQGPYEQY
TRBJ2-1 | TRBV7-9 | ASNLAGGRYNEQF
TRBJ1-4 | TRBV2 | ASRHRGLNEKLF
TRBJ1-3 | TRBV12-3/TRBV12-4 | ASSLALGAGNTIY
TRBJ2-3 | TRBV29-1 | SVEGFQGPTAGDFYTQY
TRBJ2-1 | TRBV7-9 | ASSSGQGYFNEQF
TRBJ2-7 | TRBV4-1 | ASSQGPVGRGTYEQY
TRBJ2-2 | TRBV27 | ASSRGIAGELF
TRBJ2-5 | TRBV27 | ASSFSGHKQETQY
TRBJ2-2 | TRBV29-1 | SVGTGHNTGELF
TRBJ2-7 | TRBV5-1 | ASSLDTGTTYEQY
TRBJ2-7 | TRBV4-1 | ASRQTETGTYEQY
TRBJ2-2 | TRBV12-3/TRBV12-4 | ASITGTSGGAWTGELF
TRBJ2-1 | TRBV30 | AWGTSGAYNEQF
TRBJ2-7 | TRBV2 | ASKGLAGGLFDEQY
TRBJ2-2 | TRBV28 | ASSPESGELF
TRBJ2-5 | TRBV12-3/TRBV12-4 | ASRDSYRPQETQY
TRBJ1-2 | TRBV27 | ASSLGQGYGGYT
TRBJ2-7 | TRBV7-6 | ASSHEAVFSYEQY
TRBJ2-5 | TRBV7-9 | ASSLGRGQETQY